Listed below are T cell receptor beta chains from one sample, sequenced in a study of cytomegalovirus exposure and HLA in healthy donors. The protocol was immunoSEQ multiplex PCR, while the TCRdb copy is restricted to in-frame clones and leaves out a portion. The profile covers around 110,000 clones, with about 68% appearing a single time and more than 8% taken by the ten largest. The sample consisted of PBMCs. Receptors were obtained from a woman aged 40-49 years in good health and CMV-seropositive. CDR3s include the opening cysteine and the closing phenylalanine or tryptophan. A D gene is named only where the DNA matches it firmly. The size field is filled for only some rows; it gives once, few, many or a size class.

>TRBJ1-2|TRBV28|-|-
CAIPRGNYGYTF
TGTGCCATCCCCAGGGGAAACTATGGCTACACCTTC
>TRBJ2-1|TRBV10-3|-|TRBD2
CAIGTSGSRVEQFF
TGTGCCATCGGGACTAGCGGGAGTAGGGTTGAGCAGTTCTTC
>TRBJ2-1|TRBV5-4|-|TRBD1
CASSLDRGAYNEQFF
TGTGCCAGCAGCTTGGACAGGGGGGCCTACAATGAGCAGTTCTTC
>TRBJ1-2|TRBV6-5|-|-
CASSYGFGVYTF
TGTGCCAGCAGTTACGGGTTCGGGGTCTACACCTTC
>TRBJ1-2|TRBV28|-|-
CASTLEDAGSRGGYTF
TGTGCCAGCACTCTGGAGGACGCAGGCTCCCGGGGAGGCTACACCTTC
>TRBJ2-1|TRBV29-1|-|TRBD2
CSVGRRLAGVPNEQFF
TGCAGCGTGGGGAGACGACTAGCGGGAGTCCCCAATGAGCAGTTCTTC
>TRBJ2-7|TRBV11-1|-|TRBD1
CASSRDSSYEQYF
TGTGCCAGCAGCCGGGACAGCTCCTACGAGCAGTACTTC
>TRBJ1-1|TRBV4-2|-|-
CASSHPGGTPNTEAFF
TGTGCCAGCAGCCACCCTGGGGGGACTCCGAACACTGAAGCTTTCTTT
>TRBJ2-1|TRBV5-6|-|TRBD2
CASSHWSSGIWYNEQFF
TGTGCCAGCAGCCATTGGAGTAGCGGGATATGGTACAATGAGCAGTTCTTC
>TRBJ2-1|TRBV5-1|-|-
CASSLSSVNEQFF
TGCGCCAGCAGCTTATCTAGCGTCAATGAGCAGTTCTTC
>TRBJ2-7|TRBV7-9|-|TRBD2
CASSFRLAGVDEQYF
TGTGCCAGCAGCTTTCGTCTAGCGGGAGTAGACGAGCAGTACTTC
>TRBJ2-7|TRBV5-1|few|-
CASSSTPRSHEQYF
TGCGCCAGCAGCTCGACTCCTCGAAGTCACGAGCAGTACTTC
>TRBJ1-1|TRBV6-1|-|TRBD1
CASRRDRVTEAFF
TGTGCCAGCAGAAGGGACAGGGTCACTGAAGCTTTCTTT
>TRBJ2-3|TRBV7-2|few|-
CASSFQGQVFTDTQYF
TGTGCCAGCAGCTTCCAGGGGCAGGTGTTCACAGATACGCAGTATTTT
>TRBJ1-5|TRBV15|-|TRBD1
CATRGTVSNQPQHF
TGTGCCACCAGGGGGACAGTTAGCAATCAGCCCCAGCATTTT
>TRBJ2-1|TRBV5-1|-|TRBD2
CASSFLPGLSYNEQFF
TGCGCCAGCAGCTTCCTTCCGGGACTAAGCTACAATGAGCAGTTCTTC
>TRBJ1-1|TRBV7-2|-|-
CASSRPGQMNTEAFF
TGTGCCAGCAGCCGGCCCGGACAGATGAACACTGAAGCTTTCTTT
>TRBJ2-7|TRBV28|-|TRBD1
CASSHGTGFFPDSTFSSYEQYF
TGTGCCAGCAGTCACGGGACAGGCTTCTTCCCTGATTCAACCTTTAGCTCCTACGAGCAGTACTTC
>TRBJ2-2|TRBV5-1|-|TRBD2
CASSYELAGTGELFF
TGCGCCAGCAGCTACGAACTAGCGGGAACCGGGGAGCTGTTTTTT
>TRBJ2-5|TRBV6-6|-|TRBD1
CASSRDRRRETQYF
TGTGCCAGCAGTAGGGACAGGCGGCGGGAGACCCAGTACTTC
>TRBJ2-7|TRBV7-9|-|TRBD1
CASSSTLTDGTAYEQYF
TGTGCCAGCAGCTCGACGTTGACTGATGGGACAGCATACGAGCAGTACTTC
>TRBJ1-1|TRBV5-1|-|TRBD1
CASSLEGAGGTEAFF
TGCGCCAGCAGCTTGGAGGGGGCGGGAGGCACTGAAGCTTTCTTT
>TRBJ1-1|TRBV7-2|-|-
CASSLVGAPGGEAEAFF
TGTGCCAGCAGCTTAGTTGGGGCCCCCGGGGGGGAAGCTGAAGCTTTCTTT
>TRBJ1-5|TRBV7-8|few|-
CASSPTGFSQPQHF
TGTGCCAGCAGCCCAACAGGGTTTTCTCAGCCCCAGCATTTT
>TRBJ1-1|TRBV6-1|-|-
CAATLGREGTEAFF
TGTGCCGCCACTCTCGGAAGGGAGGGGACTGAAGCTTTCTTT
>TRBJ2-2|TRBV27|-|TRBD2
CASSSGLAGVDRTGELFF
TGTGCCAGCAGTTCGGGACTAGCGGGAGTGGATAGAACCGGGGAGCTGTTTTTT
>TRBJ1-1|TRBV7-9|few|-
CASKRGRNTEAFF
TGTGCCAGCAAGAGAGGGAGGAACACTGAAGCTTTCTTT
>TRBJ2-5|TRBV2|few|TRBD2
CASSDTNLAGPHQETQYF
TGTGCCAGCAGTGACACAAATCTAGCGGGCCCACACCAAGAGACCCAGTACTTC
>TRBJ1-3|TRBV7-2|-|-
CASSLGGGGSGNTIYF
TGTGCCAGCAGCTTAGGAGGGGGTGGTTCTGGAAACACCATATATTTT
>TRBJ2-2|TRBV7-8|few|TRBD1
CASSLTGGASGELFF
TGTGCCAGCAGCTTAACAGGGGGCGCATCCGGGGAGCTGTTTTTT
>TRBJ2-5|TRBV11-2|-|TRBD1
CASSLERAGGMETQYF
TGTGCCAGCAGCTTAGAGCGCGCAGGGGGCATGGAGACCCAGTACTTC
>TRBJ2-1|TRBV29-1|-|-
CSVEDLSGFSYNEQFF
TGCAGCGTTGAAGATCTCTCGGGGTTCTCCTACAATGAGCAGTTCTTC
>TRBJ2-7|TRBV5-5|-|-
CASSRGTVYYEQYF
TGTGCCAGCAGCCGCGGGACAGTCTACTACGAGCAGTACTTC
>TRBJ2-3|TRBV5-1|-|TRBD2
CASSLQPLAGVDTDTQYF
TGCGCCAGCAGCTTGCAACCACTAGCGGGAGTAGACACAGATACGCAGTATTTT
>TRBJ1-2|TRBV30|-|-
CAWSIGEHGYTF
TGTGCCTGGAGTATAGGGGAACACGGCTACACCTTC
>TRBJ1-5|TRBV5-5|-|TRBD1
CASSQFLTGLQPQHF
TGTGCCAGCAGCCAATTTTTGACAGGGCTCCAGCCCCAGCATTTT
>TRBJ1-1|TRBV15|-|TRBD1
CATSSLLTGARIAFF
TGTGCCACCAGCAGTTTACTGACAGGGGCCAGGATAGCTTTCTTT
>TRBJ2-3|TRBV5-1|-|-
CASSSGFPQYF
TGCGCCAGCAGTTCAGGTTTTCCGCAGTATTTT
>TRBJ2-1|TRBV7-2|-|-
CASSLDLYEQFF
TGTGCCAGCAGCTTGGACTTGTATGAGCAGTTCTTC
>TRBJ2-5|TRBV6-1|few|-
CASSETGVWETQYF
TGTGCCAGCAGTGAAACGGGGGTATGGGAGACCCAGTACTTC
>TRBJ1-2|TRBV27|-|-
CASGNPGEWSYGYTF
TGTGCCAGCGGCAACCCCGGGGAGTGGAGCTATGGCTACACCTTC
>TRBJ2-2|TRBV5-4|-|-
CASSLASRPNTGELFF
TGTGCCAGCAGCTTGGCATCCAGGCCGAACACCGGGGAGCTGTTTTTT
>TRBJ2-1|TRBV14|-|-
CASSQDRFGLAYNEQFF
TGTGCCAGCAGCCAAGATCGGTTTGGACTTGCCTACAATGAGCAGTTCTTC
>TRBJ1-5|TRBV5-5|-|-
CASSQTRESRNQPQHF
TGTGCCAGCAGTCAAACTAGGGAAAGTCGCAATCAGCCCCAGCATTTT
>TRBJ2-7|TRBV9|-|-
CASSVWSSDYEQYF
TGTGCCAGCAGCGTATGGTCTAGCGACTACGAGCAGTACTTC
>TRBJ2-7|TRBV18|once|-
CASSKDSREQYF
TGTGCCAGCTCAAAAGACTCGAGGGAGCAGTACTTC